The rows below give T cell receptor beta chains drawn from one sample of a study of shared clonotypes between healthy human individuals. Repertoires were generated with immunoSEQ multiplex PCR, while TCRdb's copy carries only in-frame clones and drops some. The data contain 2 million to 2.5 million clones, approximately 93% of them singletons. Sequenced input: naive CD4+ T cells from PBMCs. Receptors originate from a man aged 18 to 29 in good health. Some clones in this sample may be carry-over from other donors' samples. Each CDR3 is given with its conserved first and last residue. D genes are given only for firm matches. Part of the rows lack a size; the others show once, few, many or a class for expanded clones.

J: TRBJ2-1
V: TRBV4-2
size: NA
D: TRBD2
CDR3: CASSQDASGRPSSYNEQFF
DNA: TGTGCCAGCAGCCAAGATGCTAGCGGGAGGCCATCCTCCTACAATGAGCAGTTCTTC

J: TRBJ2-7
V: TRBV6-6
size: NA
D: NA
CDR3: CASRRGEQYF
DNA: TGTGCCAGCAGACGAGGAGAGCAGTACTTC

J: TRBJ2-3
V: TRBV7-9
size: NA
D: NA
CDR3: CASSFRGTDTQYF
DNA: TGTGCCAGCAGCTTTCGAGGCACAGATACGCAGTATTTT

J: TRBJ2-4
V: TRBV7-2
size: NA
D: TRBD1
CDR3: CASSRTGGLGNIQYF
DNA: TGTGCCAGCAGCCGGACAGGTGGATTGGGGAACATTCAGTACTTC

J: TRBJ1-5
V: TRBV5-1
size: NA
D: NA
CDR3: CASSLDGYNQPQHF
DNA: TGCGCCAGCAGCTTGGACGGTTACAATCAGCCCCAGCATTTT

J: TRBJ2-2
V: TRBV6-1
size: NA
D: NA
CDR3: CASNDKLDLDNTGELFF
DNA: TGTGCCAGCAATGATAAATTAGATTTAGACAACACCGGGGAGCTGTTTTTT

J: TRBJ1-1
V: TRBV20-1
size: NA
D: NA
CDR3: CSARTDEAFF
DNA: TGCAGTGCTAGGACAGACGAAGCTTTCTTT

J: TRBJ1-2
V: TRBV13
size: NA
D: TRBD1
CDR3: CASSQIADRGVEYGYTF
DNA: TGTGCCAGCAGCCAGATCGCCGACAGGGGTGTCGAGTATGGCTACACCTTC

J: TRBJ2-7
V: TRBV5-8
size: NA
D: TRBD2
CDR3: CASSRLAGGDEQYF
DNA: TGTGCCAGCAGCCGACTAGCGGGAGGCGACGAGCAGTACTTC

J: TRBJ2-3
V: TRBV18
size: NA
D: TRBD2
CDR3: CASSPKLAGQSTDTQYF
DNA: TGTGCCAGCTCACCAAAACTAGCGGGACAATCCACAGATACGCAGTATTTT

J: TRBJ2-7
V: TRBV28
size: NA
D: NA
CDR3: CASSLESTGRYEQYF
DNA: TGTGCCAGCAGTTTAGAATCCACAGGCCGCTACGAGCAGTACTTC

J: TRBJ1-1
V: TRBV7-9
size: once
D: NA
CDR3: CASTRLKERYINTEAFF
DNA: TGTGCCAGCACCAGGTTGAAAGAGAGATATATAAACACTGAAGCTTTCTTT

J: TRBJ2-5
V: TRBV7-2
size: NA
D: NA
CDR3: CASSLRGLQETQYF
DNA: TGTGCCAGCAGCTTACGGGGGCTACAAGAGACCCAGTACTTC

J: TRBJ2-1
V: TRBV12-5
size: NA
D: TRBD1
CDR3: CASGPGTGAYNEQFF
DNA: TGTGCTAGTGGTCCCGGGACAGGGGCCTACAATGAGCAGTTCTTC

J: TRBJ2-3
V: TRBV6-1
size: NA
D: NA
CDR3: CASSPRPGDTQYF
DNA: TGTGCCAGCAGTCCACGGCCTGGAGATACGCAGTATTTT

J: TRBJ2-2
V: TRBV5-1
size: NA
D: NA
CDR3: CASSFPGTNTGELFF
DNA: TGCGCCAGCAGCTTTCCGGGGACGAACACCGGGGAGCTGTTTTTT

J: TRBJ1-3
V: TRBV11-2
size: NA
D: NA
CDR3: CASSPEWNTIYF
DNA: TGTGCCAGCAGCCCCGAGTGGAACACCATATATTTT